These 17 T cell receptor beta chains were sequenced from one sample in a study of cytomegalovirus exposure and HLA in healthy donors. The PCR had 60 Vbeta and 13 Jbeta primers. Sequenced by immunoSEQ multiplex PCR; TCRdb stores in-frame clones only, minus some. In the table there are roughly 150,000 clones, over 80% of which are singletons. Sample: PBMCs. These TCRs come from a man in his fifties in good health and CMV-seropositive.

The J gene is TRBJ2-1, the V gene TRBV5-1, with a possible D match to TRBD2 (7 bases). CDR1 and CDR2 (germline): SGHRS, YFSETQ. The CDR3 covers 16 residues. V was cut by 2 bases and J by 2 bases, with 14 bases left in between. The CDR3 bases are TGCGCCAGCAGCTTCCTCGGGGGGCTGACCTACAATGAGCAGTTCTTC. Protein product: CASSFLGGLTYNEQFF.

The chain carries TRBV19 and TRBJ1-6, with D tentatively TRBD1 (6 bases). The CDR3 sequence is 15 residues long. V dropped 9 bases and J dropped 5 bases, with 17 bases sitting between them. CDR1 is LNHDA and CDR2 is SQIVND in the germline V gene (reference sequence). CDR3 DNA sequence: TGTGCCAGCCAAACCGGGACAAATGATAATTCACCCCTCCACTTT. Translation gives CASQTGTNDNSPLHF.

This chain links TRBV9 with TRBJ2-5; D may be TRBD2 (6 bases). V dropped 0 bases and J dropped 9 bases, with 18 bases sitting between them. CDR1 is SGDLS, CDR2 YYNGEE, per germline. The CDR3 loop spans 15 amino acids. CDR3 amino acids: CASSVGGDGRGPQYF. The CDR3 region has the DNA TGTGCCAGCAGCGTAGGGGGGGACGGCAGAGGGCCCCAGTACTTC.

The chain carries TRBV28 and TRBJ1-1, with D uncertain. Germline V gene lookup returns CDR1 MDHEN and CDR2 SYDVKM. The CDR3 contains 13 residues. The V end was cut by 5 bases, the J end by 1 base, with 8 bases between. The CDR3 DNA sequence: TGTGCCAGCAGTCCCCCGGGGAACACTGAAGCTTTCTTT. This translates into CASSPPGNTEAFF.

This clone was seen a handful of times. The CDR3, as DNA: TGCGCCAGCAGTGCCGGGACTACCGACACAGATACGCAGTATTTT. It translates to CASSAGTTDTDTQYF. The chain combines TRBV10-1 with TRBJ2-3, with TRBD2 identical over 7 bases. The germline V gene encodes CDR1 WNHNN and CDR2 SYGVQD (reference sequence). The V gene end was trimmed by 4 bases and the J gene end by 2 bases; junction bases not matched to a gene: 6. This CDR3 has 15 residues.

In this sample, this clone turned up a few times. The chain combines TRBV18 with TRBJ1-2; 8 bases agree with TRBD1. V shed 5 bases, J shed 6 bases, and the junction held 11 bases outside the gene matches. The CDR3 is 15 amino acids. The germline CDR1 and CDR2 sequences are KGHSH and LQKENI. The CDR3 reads CASSRPGGAIDGYTF. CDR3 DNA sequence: TGTGCCAGCTCAAGGCCAGGGGGCGCGATAGATGGCTACACCTTC.

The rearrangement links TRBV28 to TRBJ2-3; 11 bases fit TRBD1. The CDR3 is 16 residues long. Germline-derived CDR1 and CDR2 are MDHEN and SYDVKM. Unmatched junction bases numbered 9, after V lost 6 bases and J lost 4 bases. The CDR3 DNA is TGTGCCAGCAGAGCGGTCGGGGGACAGGGGGCAGATACGCAGTATTTT. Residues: CASRAVGGQGADTQYF. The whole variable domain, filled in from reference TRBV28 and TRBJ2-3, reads DVKVTQSSRYLVKRTGEKVFLECVQDMDHENMFWYRQDPGLGLRLIYFSYDVKMKEKGDIPEGYSVSREKKERFSLILESASTNQTSMYLCASRAVGGQGADTQYFGPGTRLTVL.

CDR3 coding DNA: TGTGCCACCAGTAGGGGTGTTCAGGGCTCAGCTGGCTACACCTTC. Its translation is CATSRGVQGSAGYTF. This chain joins TRBV15 and TRBJ1-2; D might be TRBD1 (5 bases). Trimming pared 6 bases from V and 7 bases from J, leaving 21 bases between. Germline CDR1 LNHNV, CDR2 YYDKDF (reference sequence). This CDR3 has 15 amino acids. The full variable domain, its missing parts supplied by reference TRBV15 and TRBJ1-2, is DAMVIQNPRYQVTQFGKPVTLSCSQTLNHNVMYWYQQKSSQAPKLLFHYYDKDFNNEADTPDNFQSRRPNTSFCFLDIRSPGLGDTAMYLCATSRGVQGSAGYTFGSGTRLTVV.

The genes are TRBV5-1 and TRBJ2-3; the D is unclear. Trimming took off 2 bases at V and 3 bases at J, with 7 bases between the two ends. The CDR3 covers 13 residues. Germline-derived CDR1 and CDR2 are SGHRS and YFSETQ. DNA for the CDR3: TGCGCCAGCAGCTTTACCAGGACAGATACGCAGTATTTT. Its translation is CASSFTRTDTQYF.

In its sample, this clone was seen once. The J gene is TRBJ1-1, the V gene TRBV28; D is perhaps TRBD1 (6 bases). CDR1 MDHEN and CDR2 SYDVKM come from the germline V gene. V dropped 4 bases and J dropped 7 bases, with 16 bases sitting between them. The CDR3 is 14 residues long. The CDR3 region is CASSSYRGAVEAFF. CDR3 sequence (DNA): TGTGCCAGCAGTTCCTACCGGGGGGCGGTTGAAGCTTTCTTT.

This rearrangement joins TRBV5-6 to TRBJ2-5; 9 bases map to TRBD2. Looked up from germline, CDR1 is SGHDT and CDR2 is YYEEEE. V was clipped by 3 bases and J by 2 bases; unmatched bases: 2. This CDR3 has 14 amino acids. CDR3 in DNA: TGTGCCAGCAGCTCGGGACTAGCTCAAGAGACCCAGTACTTC. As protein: CASSSGLAQETQYF.

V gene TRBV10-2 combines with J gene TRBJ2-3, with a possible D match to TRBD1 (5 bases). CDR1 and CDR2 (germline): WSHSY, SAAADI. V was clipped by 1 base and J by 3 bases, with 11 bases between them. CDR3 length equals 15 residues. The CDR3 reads CASSEWGVRTDTQYF. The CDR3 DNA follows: TGCGCCAGCAGTGAGTGGGGCGTGAGGACAGATACGCAGTATTTT.

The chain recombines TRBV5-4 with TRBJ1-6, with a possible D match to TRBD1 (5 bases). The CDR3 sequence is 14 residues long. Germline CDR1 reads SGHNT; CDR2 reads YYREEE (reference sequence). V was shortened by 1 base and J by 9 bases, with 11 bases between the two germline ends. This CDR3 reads CASSLMGLTSPLHF. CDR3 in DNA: TGTGCCAGCAGCTTGATGGGGCTAACTTCACCCCTCCACTTT.

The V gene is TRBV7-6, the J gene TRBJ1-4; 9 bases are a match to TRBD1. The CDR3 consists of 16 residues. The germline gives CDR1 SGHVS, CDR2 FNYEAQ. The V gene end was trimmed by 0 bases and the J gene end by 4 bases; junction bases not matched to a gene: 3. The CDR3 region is CASSLAGTGINEKLFF. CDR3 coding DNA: TGTGCCAGCAGCTTAGCGGGGACAGGGATTAATGAAAAACTGTTTTTT.

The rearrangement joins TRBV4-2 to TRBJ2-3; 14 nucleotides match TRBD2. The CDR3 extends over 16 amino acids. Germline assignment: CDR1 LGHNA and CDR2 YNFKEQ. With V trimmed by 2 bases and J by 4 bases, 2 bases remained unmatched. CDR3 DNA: TGTGCCAGCAGCCAACAGACTAGCGGGGGGGCAGATACGCAGTATTTT. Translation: CASSQQTSGGADTQYF.

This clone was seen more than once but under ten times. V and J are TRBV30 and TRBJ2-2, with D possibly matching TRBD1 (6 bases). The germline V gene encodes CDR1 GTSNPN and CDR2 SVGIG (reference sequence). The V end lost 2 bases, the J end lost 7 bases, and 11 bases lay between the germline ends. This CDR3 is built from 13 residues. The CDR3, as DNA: TGTGCCTGGAGTTGGGGGCTGGGCGGGGAGCTGTTTTTT. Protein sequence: CAWSWGLGGELFF.

As DNA, the CDR3 is TGTGCCGTCCGGGACAGGGGGCGGTACGAGCAGTACTTC. Encoded protein: CAVRDRGRYEQYF. This sequence joins TRBV6-5 and TRBJ2-7; 12 bases agree with TRBD1. J was trimmed by 4 bases and V by 11 bases; bases with no gene match: 6. Germline values: CDR1 MNHEY, CDR2 SVGAGI. CDR3 length: 13 residues.